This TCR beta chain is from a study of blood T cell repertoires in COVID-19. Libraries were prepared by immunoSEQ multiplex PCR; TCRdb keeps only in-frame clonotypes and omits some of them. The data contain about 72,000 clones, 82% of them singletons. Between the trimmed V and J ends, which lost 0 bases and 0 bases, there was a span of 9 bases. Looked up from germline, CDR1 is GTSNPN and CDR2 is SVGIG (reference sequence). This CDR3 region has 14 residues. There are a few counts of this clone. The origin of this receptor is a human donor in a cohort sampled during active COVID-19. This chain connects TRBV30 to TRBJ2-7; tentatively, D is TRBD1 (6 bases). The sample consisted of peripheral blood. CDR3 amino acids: CAWSVGQYSYEQYF. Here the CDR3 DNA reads TGTGCCTGGAGTGTAGGACAGTACTCCTACGAGCAGTACTTC.